The clone carrying this T cell receptor (beta chain) was observed a single time. As yet, its antigen is unknown. Germline V gives CDR1 SQVTM, CDR2 ANQGSEA. This CDR3 contains 12 residues. V gave up 3 bases and J gave up 4 bases, with 10 bases separating them. The data belong to a study of shared clonotypes between healthy human individuals. The overall study: Ranging from 18 to 49 in age, donors were two women and a few men. The plates for each donor numbered three CD4 naive, three CD4 memory, two CD8 naive and one CD8 memory. General observations from the study: Few donors restricted represented genetic and exposure-history diversity.

In the original analysis: ImmunoSEQ supplied junction-only sequences lacking quality scores, so filtering was different. Using immunoSEQ multiplex PCR, the repertoire was profiled, and TCRdb retains in-frame clones only, with some absent. The V and J calls and the clone size are those of that table, but D and trimming were determined from the DNA. The sample consists of a few million clones, 95% of them appearing once. The rearrangement uses TRBV29-1 and TRBJ2-7, with D perhaps matching TRBD1 or TRBD2 (5 bases each). The TCR was taken from a man between 18 and 35 years old in good health. Sample: naive CD4+ T cells sorted from blood. Subset: CD45RA+ positively selected. CDR3 coding DNA: TGCAGCGTTGAGTCGGGGCTTTACGAGCAGTACTTC. Amino acids: CSVESGLYEQYF.